This TCR beta chain came from a study of blood T cell repertoires in COVID-19. Across the study: Whether acute or convalescent, the COVID-19 samples came from the United States, Italy and Spain.

TCRdb's table, derived via immunoSEQ multiplex PCR, lists solely in-frame clones and lacks some. The sample records about 73,000 clones, roughly four fifths being singletons. The CDR3 runs 18 residues. Looked up from germline, CDR1 is SEHNR and CDR2 is FQNEAQ (reference sequence). After removal of 5 bases from V and 0 bases from J, the junction contained 13 bases not matched to a gene. The V call is TRBV7-9, the J call TRBJ2-7; 10 bases align to TRBD2. This clonotype was sampled from a human donor in a cohort sampled during active COVID-19. Sequences were obtained from peripheral blood. Written as DNA, the CDR3 is TGTGCCAGCAGCCGATGGCCTAGCGGGGGTGAGAGCTCCTACGAGCAGTACTTC. It specifies CASSRWPSGGESSYEQYF. The whole variable domain, filled in from reference TRBV7-9 and TRBJ2-7, reads DTGVSQNPRHKITKRGQNVTFRCDPISEHNRLYWYRQTLGQGPEFLTYFQNEAQLEKSRLLSDRFSAERPKGSFSTLEIQRTEQGDSAMYLCASSRWPSGGESSYEQYFGPGTRLTVT.